These 23 T cell receptor beta chains were sequenced from one sample in a study of PD-1 and CTLA-4 blockade in melanoma. Produced via immunoSEQ multiplex PCR; TCRdb's table is partial and in-frame only. The sample lists about 32,000 clones; 88% were seen once. The specimen comprised CD8+ T cells from peripheral blood, sampled from a patient given anti-PD-1 treatment. The receptor source for this set is a human donor with melanoma.

The V gene is TRBV29-1, the J gene TRBJ2-7; a weak D match, TRBD2 (6 bases). V lost 7 bases, J lost 3 bases, and 13 bases lay in between. The CDR3 runs to 12 residues. The germline gives CDR1 SQVTM, CDR2 ANQGSEA. CDR3 sequence (DNA): TGCAGCGCCCGGGGAGGTGACTACGAGCAGTACTTC. Protein product: CSARGGDYEQYF.

This rearrangement joins TRBV19 to TRBJ2-1; D remains ambiguous. V lost 1 base and J lost 5, with 12 bases in between. The germline V gene has CDR1 LNHDA and CDR2 SQIVND (reference sequence). This CDR3 has 15 residues. The CDR3: CASSIGRALDNEQFF. The CDR3 nucleotides are TGTGCCAGTAGTATAGGGCGAGCGCTAGACAATGAGCAGTTCTTC.

V and J are TRBV5-6 and TRBJ2-7; 7 nucleotides line up with TRBD2. From germline, CDR1 is SGHDT and CDR2 YYEEEE. The length of the CDR3 is 12 residues. The V and J ends lost 2 bases and 6 bases, in that order; junction bases with no gene match: 2. The CDR3 nucleotides read TGTGCCAGCAGCTTCGGCGGGGGCGAGCAGTACTTC. The encoded protein is CASSFGGGEQYF.

The rearrangement uses TRBV7-9 and TRBJ2-2; D tentatively reads TRBD1 or TRBD2 (6 bases each). The V and J ends lost 5 bases and 4 bases respectively, with 17 bases between them. CDR3 length: 16 amino acids. Germline V CDR1 and CDR2: SEHNR, FQNEAQ (reference sequence). CDR3 amino acids: CASSLGRDTFTGELFF. CDR3 DNA sequence: TGTGCCAGCAGCCTGGGGCGGGACACTTTCACCGGGGAGCTGTTTTTT.

This chain joins TRBV3-1 (or the pseudogene TRBV3-2) and TRBJ1-2; the D gene is possibly TRBD1 (5 bases). The CDR3 covers 15 residues. CDR1 LGHDT and CDR2 YNNKEL come from the germline V gene (reference sequence). V was clipped by 0 bases and J by 6 bases, with 14 bases between them. CDR3 loop: CASSQDPGFDDGYTF. The CDR3 coding sequence is TGTGCCAGCAGCCAAGATCCAGGGTTCGACGATGGCTACACCTTC.

The V call is TRBV21-1, the J call TRBJ1-1. TRBV21-1 is reported as a pseudogene. The CDR3 covers 11 residues. CDR3 nucleotide sequence: TGTGCCAGCAGCCTGGGGACTGAAGCTTTCTTT. The encoded protein is CASSLGTEAFF.

The V and J genes are TRBV28 and TRBJ1-2, with a possible D match to TRBD1 (6 bases). From germline, CDR1 is MDHEN and CDR2 SYDVKM. This CDR3 is built from 15 residues. The V and J ends lost 3 bases and 4 bases respectively, with 15 bases between them. The CDR3 sequence is CASSFGSSRGYGYTF. The CDR3 DNA follows: TGTGCCAGCAGTTTCGGGAGCTCCAGGGGCTATGGCTACACCTTC.

The rearrangement links TRBV28 to TRBJ1-1, with TRBD1 identical over 7 bases. The CDR3 totals 14 residues. From germline, CDR1 is MDHEN and CDR2 SYDVKM. The junction had 7 bases not matched to a gene; V was cut back by 5 bases and J by 4 bases. The CDR3 spells CASSPTGVGTEAFF. The DNA for the CDR3 is TGTGCCAGCAGTCCCACAGGGGTAGGCACTGAAGCTTTCTTT.

The V gene is TRBV5-5, the J gene TRBJ2-3; 7 bases agree with TRBD1. V shed 5 bases and J 2 bases; nucleotides not matched to a gene: 11. Germline CDR1 and CDR2: SGHKS and YYEKEE (reference sequence). The CDR3 extends over 16 amino acids. The CDR3 reads CASSSERQGPTDTQYF. The DNA of the CDR3 is TGTGCCAGCAGTTCGGAACGACAGGGCCCCACAGATACGCAGTATTTT. Supplemented by reference TRBV5-5 and TRBJ2-3, the full variable domain reads DAGVTQSPTHLIKTRGQQVTLRCSPISGHKSVSWYQQVLGQGPQFIFQYYEKEERGRGNFPDRFSARQFPNYSSELNVNALLLGDSALYLCASSSERQGPTDTQYFGPGTRLTVL.

This clone was picked up one time. CDR3 in DNA: TGTGCCAGCAGCTTAGTAGGGGTGAACACTGAAGCTTTCTTT. It yields the protein CASSLVGVNTEAFF. The chain joins TRBV7-9 to TRBJ1-1, with TRBD1 as a possible D gene (5 bases). The CDR3 has 14 residues. Looked up from germline, CDR1 is SEHNR and CDR2 is FQNEAQ (reference sequence). With 1 base removed from V and 0 bases from J, the gap between germline ends came to 6 bases.

V usage is TRBV27 and J usage is TRBJ1-2; no firm D call. Trimming cost V 6 bases and J 7 bases, with 12 bases left between them. The germline V gene encodes CDR1 MNHEY and CDR2 SMNVEV (reference sequence). This CDR3 is built from 12 residues. The CDR3 region has the DNA TGTGCCAGCAGCCCCTATAGTGGTGGCTACACCTTC. Translation: CASSPYSGGYTF.

V and J are TRBV6-2 or TRBV6-3 and TRBJ1-2; TRBD1 agrees at 9 bases. The CDR3 length is 15 residues. V lost 6 bases, J lost 0 bases, and 5 bases stayed unmatched. Germline values: CDR1 MNHEY, CDR2 SVGEGT. The CDR3 nucleotides are TGTGCCAGCAGCCCGGGACAGGGAGCTAACTATGGCTACACCTTC. Translated, it gives CASSPGQGANYGYTF.

The genes are TRBV15 and TRBJ1-5; D perhaps matches TRBD1 (6 bases). V was cut by 5 bases and J by 4 bases, with 12 bases left in between. The CDR3 length is 14 residues. Germline loops: CDR1 LNHNV, CDR2 YYDKDF (reference sequence). The CDR3 nucleotides read TGTGCCACCAGCCCGGACAGCGATAATCAGCCCCAGCATTTT. This translates into CATSPDSDNQPQHF.

This clone was counted between two and nine times. The rearrangement joins TRBV29-1 to TRBJ1-2, with a weak D call TRBD1 (5 bases). Deletions cut 0 bases from V and 6 bases from J, with 14 bases between. Germline-derived CDR1 and CDR2 are SQVTM and ANQGSEA. The CDR3 runs to 14 residues. In nucleotides, the CDR3 is TGCAGCGTTGAAGATAAGGGGTATGAGGATGGCTACACCTTC. This sequence encodes CSVEDKGYEDGYTF.

The chain carries TRBV6-5 and TRBJ2-7, with D unclear. V gave up 5 bases and J gave up 5 bases, with 16 bases separating them. The germline V gene encodes CDR1 MNHEY and CDR2 SVGAGI. The CDR3 covers 14 residues. CDR3 DNA: TGTGCCAGCAGTCCTCCCCTGGGGTGGGACGAGCAGTACTTC. Its translation: CASSPPLGWDEQYF.

The V and J genes are TRBV27 and TRBJ2-3; D uncertain. This CDR3 region has 13 residues. Germline V gives CDR1 MNHEY, CDR2 SMNVEV (reference sequence). The ends were cut back, 1 base at V and 2 bases at J, with 4 bases in the middle. DNA for the CDR3: TGTGCCAGCAGTTTATTTTCCACAGATACGCAGTATTTT. Its protein is CASSLFSTDTQYF.

V and J are TRBV27 and TRBJ2-1; D remains ambiguous. The CDR3 loop spans 15 amino acids. Germline loops: CDR1 MNHEY, CDR2 SMNVEV (reference sequence). V was clipped by 8 bases and J by 0 bases, with 14 bases between them. The CDR3 DNA is TGTGCCAGCTTCCAATCGGTTAGCTCCTACAATGAGCAGTTCTTC. Its protein is CASFQSVSSYNEQFF.

The chain employs TRBV7-2 and TRBJ2-2; maybe TRBD1 (6 bases). CDR3 length: 15 amino acids. The V end lost 2 bases, the J end lost 4 bases, and 11 bases lay between the germline ends. Germline values: CDR1 SGHTA, CDR2 FQGNSA. The CDR3 protein is CASSLNRAGTGELFF. The CDR3 nucleotides are TGTGCCAGCAGCTTAAACAGGGCGGGCACCGGGGAGCTGTTTTTT.

The rearrangement links TRBV3-1 (or the pseudogene TRBV3-2) to TRBJ1-5; no clear D. CDR3 length: 14 amino acids. Trimming pared 1 base from V and 1 base from J, leaving 5 bases between. In germline, CDR1 is LGHDT, CDR2 YNNKEL (reference sequence). CDR3 in DNA: TGTGCCAGCAGCCAAGGTCTGAGCAATCAGCCCCAGCATTTT. As protein: CASSQGLSNQPQHF.

This chain uses TRBV7-9 with TRBJ2-3; tentatively, D is TRBD1 (6 bases). Trimming shortened V by 5 bases and J by 2 bases, and 11 bases separated the two germline ends. Germline CDR1 is SEHNR and CDR2 is FQNEAQ (reference sequence). This CDR3 spans 14 amino acids. The CDR3 DNA sequence: TGTGCCAGCAGCCCGACAGGATTCACAGATACGCAGTATTTT. It encodes CASSPTGFTDTQYF.

The chain recombines TRBV24-1 with TRBJ1-2; D call uncertain. Germline V gives CDR1 KGHDR, CDR2 SFDVKD. The CDR3 is 14 residues long. Trimming took 4 bases from V and 8 from J, leaving 16 bases between them. The CDR3 DNA sequence: TGTGCCACCAGTGACCCCGGGAGCCGCTGGGGCTACACCTTC. This codes for CATSDPGSRWGYTF.

The genes are TRBV4-1 and TRBJ1-1; possible D gene TRBD1, 6 bases. The germline V gene has CDR1 MGHRA and CDR2 YSYEKL. The V end lost 1 base, the J end lost 1 base, and 13 bases lay between the germline ends. CDR3 length: 16 amino acids. In DNA form, the CDR3 reads TGCGCCAGCAGCCAAGCCCTCACAGGGCAGAACACTGAAGCTTTCTTT. It yields the protein CASSQALTGQNTEAFF.

V is TRBV15 and J is TRBJ2-1; tentatively, D is TRBD2 (6 bases). Trimming stripped 5 bases from V and 0 bases from J, with 14 bases between. CDR1 LNHNV and CDR2 YYDKDF come from the germline V gene (reference sequence). CDR3 length: 16 residues. The CDR3 DNA reads TGTGCCACCAGCTCACCCGGGACTGGCTCCTACAATGAGCAGTTCTTC. It yields the protein CATSSPGTGSYNEQFF.